This TCR beta chain was sequenced during a study of cytomegalovirus exposure and HLA in healthy donors. Notes on the study in general: TCR beta chain V- and J-gene trimming was linked, in a later analysis, to a missense variant in DCLRE1C. Among the CMV-associated chains, three were confirmed in vitro as specific for CMV antigens.

PCR involved 60 Vbeta and 13 Jbeta primers. The table came from immunoSEQ multiplex PCR; TCRdb's copy has only in-frame clones and leaves some out. Of 130,000 to 150,000 clones listed, almost 80% were seen once; the top ten hold approximately 0.9%. There are 16 residues in the CDR3. Germline CDR1 and CDR2: SNHLY and FYNNEI. Trimming cost V 8 bases and J 0 bases, with 17 bases left between them. On this clone itself: Its antigen is not identified.

Donors sampled were nominally healthy, though unrecorded immune exposures were likely. V is TRBV2 and J is TRBJ1-3; D is unresolved. The source material was PBMCs. This clonotype originated in a man aged 18 to 35 in good health and CMV-seronegative. The DNA for the CDR3 is TGTGCCAGCTACCCCGGTCCGGGGTACTCTGGAAACACCATATATTTT. This codes for CASYPGPGYSGNTIYF.